This record looks at one TCR beta chain sequence and its context. Its antigen remains unidentified. This record comes from a study of T cell responses to AZD1222 COVID-19 vaccine. Study background: The analysis combined second doses at about 4 or about 12 weeks. Overall study results and limits: Spike-wide coverage was observed for vaccine-associated CD4 TCRs, with dominant responses at 160-218 and 743-854. Donors, mostly white British, included more females; clonal diversity was possibly underestimated. Two AZD1222 doses significantly raised spike-specific TCR breadth and depth over controls.

The method was immunoSEQ multiplex PCR; TCRdb's version includes in-frame clones alone and lacks a portion of them. The repertoire holds 140,000 to 150,000 clones, with about 90% as singletons. The clonotype comes from an adult in good health. Here the sequenced sample was peripheral blood, taken on day 0 of AZD1222 vaccination.

CDR3 bases: TGTGCTAGTGGTTTGGGCGGGGTCAACACCGGGGAGCTGTTTTTT. The encoded protein is CASGLGGVNTGELFF. The gene calls are TRBV12-5 and TRBJ2-2, with D perhaps TRBD2 (6 bases). Germline V gives CDR1 LGHNT, CDR2 FRNRAP. V was cut by 1 base and J by 2 bases, with 8 bases left in between. This CDR3 is 15 amino acids long.